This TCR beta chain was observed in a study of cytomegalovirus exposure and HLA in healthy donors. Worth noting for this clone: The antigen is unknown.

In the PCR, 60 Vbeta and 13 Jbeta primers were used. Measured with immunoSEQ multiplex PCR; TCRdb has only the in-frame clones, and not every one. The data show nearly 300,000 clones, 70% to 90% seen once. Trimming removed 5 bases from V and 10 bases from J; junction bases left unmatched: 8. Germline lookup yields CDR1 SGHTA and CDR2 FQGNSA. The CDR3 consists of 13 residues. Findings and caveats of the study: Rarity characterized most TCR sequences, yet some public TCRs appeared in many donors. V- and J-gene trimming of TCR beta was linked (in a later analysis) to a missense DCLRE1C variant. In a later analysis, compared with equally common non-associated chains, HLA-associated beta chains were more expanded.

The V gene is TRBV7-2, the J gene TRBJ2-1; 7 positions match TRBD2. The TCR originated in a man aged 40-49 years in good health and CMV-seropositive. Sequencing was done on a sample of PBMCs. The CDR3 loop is CASSLNPRGEQFF. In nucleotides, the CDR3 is TGTGCCAGCAGCCTTAATCCGCGGGGGGAGCAGTTCTTC.